The 6 T cell receptor beta chains below all came from one sample that was sequenced in a study of T cells in localized non-small cell lung cancer. Clones were sequenced by immunoSEQ multiplex PCR, and TCRdb holds only the in-frame ones, with some missing. The sample lists about 72,000 clones, roughly 80% occurring once. The source was peripheral blood, collected before any cancer treatment. The source is a female donor older than 55 with stage I lung adenocarcinoma.

The V gene is TRBV5-1, the J gene TRBJ2-2, with 7 bases aligning to TRBD2. The V segment lost 2 bases and the J segment 6 bases; nucleotides outside the gene matches: 16. CDR1 is SGHRS, CDR2 YFSETQ, per germline. The CDR3 is 18 residues long. The CDR3 protein is CASSFDSSGGTTAGELFF. CDR3 coding DNA: TGCGCCAGCAGCTTTGATTCTAGCGGAGGTACCACGGCCGGGGAGCTGTTTTTT.

This clone was picked up a small number of times. V is TRBV6-5 and J is TRBJ1-2; TRBD1 matches at 9 bases. Losses at the gene ends were 6 bases for V and 10 bases for J; bases not matched to a gene: 6. Germline V gene data show CDR1 as MNHEY and CDR2 as SVGAGI. This CDR3 is 12 amino acids long. The CDR3 DNA sequence: TGTGCCAGCAGCACAGGGGGCCGTCACTACACCTTC. Amino acids: CASSTGGRHYTF.

Here the CDR3 reads CASSSQGVPEAFF. The CDR3 bases are TGTGCCAGCAGCTCACAGGGGGTTCCAGAAGCTTTCTTT. The V and J genes are TRBV7-2 and TRBJ1-1; 8 positions agree with TRBD1. Germline CDR1 reads SGHTA; CDR2 reads FQGNSA. The CDR3 is 13 amino acids. Unmatched junction bases numbered 6, after V lost 4 bases and J lost 8 bases.

The chain recombines TRBV5-1 with TRBJ2-1, with 8 bases that match TRBD1. CDR3 length: 14 amino acids. CDR1 and CDR2 (germline): SGHRS, YFSETQ. J was trimmed by 6 bases and V by 4 bases; bases with no gene match: 6. The CDR3 sequence is CASSIRDRGNEQFF. CDR3 nucleotides: TGCGCCAGCAGCATAAGAGACAGGGGCAATGAGCAGTTCTTC.

The CDR3 loop reads CASSTGQGWDYGYTF. CDR3 sequence (DNA): TGTGCCAGCAGTACGGGACAGGGGTGGGACTATGGCTACACCTTC. The chain carries TRBV6-5 and TRBJ1-2; 10 positions match TRBD1. Germline CDR1 and CDR2: MNHEY and SVGAGI. The trim removed 5 bases at V and 3 bases at J, leaving 6 bases unmatched. The CDR3 is 15 amino acids.

V gene TRBV11-2 combines with J gene TRBJ2-1; D could derive from TRBD1 or TRBD2 (5 bases each). Germline-derived CDR1 and CDR2 are SGHAT and FQNNGV. The CDR3 runs to 16 residues. V was clipped by 3 bases and J by 8 bases, with 20 bases between them. CDR3 sequence reads: CASSFEGPAIGDEQFF. CDR3 coding DNA: TGTGCCAGCAGCTTCGAGGGACCAGCAATAGGCGATGAGCAGTTCTTC.